This entry is about one T cell receptor beta chain. It lacks a known antigen. The input lacks base qualities; no much larger clone sits a single base away. The germline V gene (reference sequence) yields SGHNT for CDR1 and YYREEE for CDR2. Relative to germline, V is missing 4 bases and J is missing 8 bases, with 4 bases of the junction outside any gene match. The CDR3 runs 13 residues from the cysteine to the phenylalanine. The kept DNA is CDR3 alone, 39 bases in frame from the first base. This specimen comes from a study of graft-versus-host responses after intestinal transplantation (dated by TCRdb to 2020 to 2022). About the full investigation: The transplants that recipients got were multivisceral, liver-intestinal, or isolated intestinal. The cohort enrolled about two dozen intestinal transplant recipients, one of whom was a retransplant, and 3 patients without pretransplant specimens were excluded. After intestinal transplantation, graft-versus-host and host-versus-graft alloreactive T cell clones were followed in the graft, circulation and bone marrow using bulk TCR-beta CDR3 sequencing. Samples from three later patients were sequenced in-house on an Illumina MiSeq with MiXCR processing rather than by the commercial service. Every recipient was given anti-thymocyte globulin induction, then maintenance tacrolimus and steroids for about 3 years. To identify alloreactive clones, pre-transplant mixed lymphocyte reaction products were sequenced and compared with unstimulated pre-transplant donor and recipient T cells. A peak of at least 4% donor T cells among recipient peripheral blood mononuclear cells was the definition used for donor T cell macrochimerism.

The library relied on the immunoSEQ multiplex PCR assay. In most patients, genomic DNA was isolated using the Qiagen DNeasy Blood and Tissue Kit and sent frozen to Adaptive Biotechnologies for TCR sequencing. For most patients, high-throughput TCR-beta CDR3 sequencing of genomic DNA was performed by Adaptive Biotechnologies. The published analysis was carried out like this. TCR sequencing data were retrieved from Adaptive's ImmunoSEQ software for around 18 patients, whereas a few other patients were processed with MiXCR and VDJtools. CD4 versus CD8 sorting errors were corrected by removing sequences found in both subsets at a frequency ratio below 5:1. CDR3 nucleotide sequences shared between donor and recipient were removed because the origin of such sequences could not be assigned. At least 2-fold expansion over unstimulated cells and a minimum CFSE-low frequency of 0.002% (template counts) or 0.001% (read counts) were required for clones to be classified as alloreactive. Clones detected in sequenced pre-transplant spleen, lymph node, or MLR CFSE-low populations of the donor or recipient were defined as mappable. The cumulative frequency of alloreactive clones was calculated as a percentage of all sequences, weighted by copy number. Held by TCRdb, this immuneACCESS table contains in-frame sequences only and omits some clones. Under half of the omission traces to an unresolved V gene where checked; the cause of the rest is unknown. Clone size and the V and J calls come from that table; the DNA yielded D and trimming. The sample data list tens of thousands of clones, and 85% to 95% of these were observed just once. Over 0.15% of the sample is held by the ten biggest clonotypes.

This specimen's time point label, per the study, means: cells obtained before transplantation from donor or recipient. CD3+CD4+ and CD3+CD8+ populations were FACS-sorted from unstimulated pre-transplant donor and recipient cells taken from spleen or lymph nodes. Study-wide findings and limitations: The relatively low number and heterogeneity of intestinal transplant patients limited the conclusions. Patients with donor T cell macrochimerism had high GvH to HvG T cell clonal ratios in their allografts. GvH clones were detected in recipient bone marrow, and some appeared earlier in ileal mucosa or blood, consistent with an intestinal mucosal origin. Early after transplant, declines in HvG clones were associated with peak levels of circulating GvH clones.

The origin of this receptor is a human donor who was the organ donor for an intestinal transplant. The source material was unstimulated CD4+ T cells sorted from spleen or lymph node cells, sampled before transplant. The V gene is TRBV5-4 and the J gene is TRBJ1-1; the central 11 bases match TRBD1. The DNA reads TGTGCCAGCAGCCGAAGGGACAGGGGGGAAGCTTTCTTT. The encoded protein is CASSRRDRGEAFF.